This TCR beta chain was found in a study of T cells after yellow fever vaccination. There are 18 residues in the CDR3. V shed 5 bases and J 3 bases; nucleotides not matched to a gene: 10. Germline assignment: CDR1 LGHDT and CDR2 YNNKEL (reference sequence). Study-wide results and caveats: CD4 and CD8 compartments shared a small share of clonotypes, likely from convergent recombination. The secondary response peaked faster, at day 5 versus 15, but was weaker.

About this clonotype: Its antigen is currently unknown.

The study made its TCR cDNA through 5'RACE template switching. That step introduced a universal primer site along with UMIs. In TCRdb, the 5' RACE reads were re-called with MiXCR into one record per CDR3 protein. The top ten hold about a sixth of the sample, which has under 500,000 distinct CDR3 sequences, around a sixth seen once. The chain carries TRBV3-1 and TRBJ2-1, with 13 positions matching TRBD2. Sequences were derived from PBMCs, sampled before the yellow fever booster vaccination. This sequence originates from a man aged 18 to 29 who received the YFV17D yellow fever vaccine. In nucleotides, the CDR3 is TGTGCCAGCAGCACCCGACTAGCGGGGGGCATCATCTACAATGAGCAGTTCTTC. Translated, it gives CASSTRLAGGIIYNEQFF.